The TCR beta chain under discussion was sequenced for a study of identical twins. The CDR3 loop spans 16 amino acids. Trimming cost V 7 bases and J 0 bases, with 13 bases left between them. MiXCR, run by TCRdb on the 5' RACE reads, gives a single entry per CDR3 protein. The sample consists of approximately 690,000 distinct CDR3 sequences, roughly 6% of them appearing once. The receptor was isolated from a man aged 18 to 30 in good health. The chain combines TRBV12-3 or TRBV12-4 with TRBJ2-6; a possible D gene is TRBD1 (6 bases). Sequenced input: naive T cells sorted from blood. This CDR3 reads CASIPTGLSGANVLTF. As DNA, the CDR3 is TGTGCCAGCATCCCGACAGGCCTCTCTGGGGCCAACGTCCTGACTTTC.